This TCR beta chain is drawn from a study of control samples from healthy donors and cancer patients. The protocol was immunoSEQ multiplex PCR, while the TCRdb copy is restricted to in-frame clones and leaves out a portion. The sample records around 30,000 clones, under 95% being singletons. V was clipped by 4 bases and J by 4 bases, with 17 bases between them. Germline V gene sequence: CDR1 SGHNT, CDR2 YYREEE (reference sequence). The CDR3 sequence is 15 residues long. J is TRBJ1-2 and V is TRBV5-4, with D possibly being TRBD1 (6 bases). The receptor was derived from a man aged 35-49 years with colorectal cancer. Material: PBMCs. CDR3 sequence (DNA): TGTGCCAGCAGCCCTCCACAGGGAAGCGTCTATGGCTACACCTTC. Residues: CASSPPQGSVYGYTF.